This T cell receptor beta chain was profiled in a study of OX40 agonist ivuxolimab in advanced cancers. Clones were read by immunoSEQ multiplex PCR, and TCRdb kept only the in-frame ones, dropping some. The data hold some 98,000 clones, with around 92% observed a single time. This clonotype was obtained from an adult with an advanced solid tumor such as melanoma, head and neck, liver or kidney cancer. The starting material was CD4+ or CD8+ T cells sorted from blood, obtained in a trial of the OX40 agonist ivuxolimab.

The CDR3 protein is CAISGSTAYEQYF. In DNA, the CDR3 is TGTGCCATCAGTGGGTCGACGGCCTACGAGCAGTACTTC. This chain uses TRBV10-3 with TRBJ2-7; no clear D. The germline gives CDR1 ENHRY, CDR2 SYGVKD. The ends were cut back, 4 bases at V and 2 bases at J, with 9 bases in the middle. This CDR3 comprises 13 residues.